Given below is one T cell receptor beta chain in context. Its antigen is currently unknown. Here immunoSEQ multiplex PCR was the method, and the copy in TCRdb shows in-frame clones only, minus some. The sample yields 1,400,000 or so clones, about 98.5% seen once. Both subsets, CD45RA+ naive and CD45RA-negative memory, were split from the CD4+ cells. The entry originates in a study of shared clonotypes between healthy human individuals. V was trimmed by 5 bases and J by 0 bases, leaving 21 bases between them. Germline V lookup: CDR1 SGHVS, CDR2 FNYEAQ. The CDR3 length is 18 residues. Study-level results: An anticipated effect of sequencing depth on clonotype sharing among donors was recognized.

V and J are TRBV7-6 and TRBJ2-3, with D possibly being TRBD1 or TRBD2 (6 bases each). The sample taken for sequencing was naive CD4+ T cells sorted from blood. Specified subset: CD45RA+ positively selected. This receptor was obtained from a man in his thirties or forties in good health. The CDR3 DNA reads as TGTGCCAGCAGCCCCGGGGGCGGGGCGGTGGGTAGCACAGATACGCAGTATTTT. The encoded protein is CASSPGGGAVGSTDTQYF.